These T cell receptor beta chains were read from a single sample in a study of molecular identifiers for immune sequencing clone quantification. One entry per CDR3 protein results from TCRdb running MiXCR on the PCR reads. The sample carries fewer than 75,000 distinct CDR3 sequences, 15% to 20% recorded once. Material for sequencing was naive CD8+ T cells from blood, with Jurkat cell RNA spiked in. The receptors come from a human donor in good health. Some libraries in this study had Jurkat cell RNA spiked in. The CDR3 runs from the conserved cysteine through the conserved F or W. D genes are given only for firm matches. Not all rows give a size; the values are once, few, many and, for expanded clones, a class.

TRBJ2-7	TRBV14	few	TRBD1	CASSRTTGPSYEQYF	TGTGCCAGCAGCCGGACGACAGGGCCCTCCTACGAGCAGTACTTC
TRBJ2-7	TRBV12-3/TRBV12-4	NA	NA	CASSLWDPSYEQYF	TGTGCCAGCAGTTTATGGGACCCCTCCTACGAGCAGTACTTC
TRBJ2-7	TRBV19	many	TRBD2	CASSSRPPSTSGRAYEQYF	TGTGCCAGTAGTTCCAGGCCCCCCTCGACTAGCGGGAGGGCCTACGAGCAGTACTTC
TRBJ2-2	TRBV6-5	few	TRBD2	CACGASGRAYTGELFF	TGTGCCTGCGGTGCTAGCGGGAGGGCCTACACCGGGGAGCTGTTTTTT
TRBJ2-3	TRBV20-1	many	NA	CSASGGTDTQYF	TGCAGTGCTAGCGGGGGCACAGATACGCAGTATTTT
TRBJ2-5	TRBV7-9	many	NA	CASSPILQTQYF	TGTGCCAGCAGCCCTATATTGCAGACCCAGTACTTC
TRBJ1-2	TRBV6-4	many	TRBD1	CASTLYRDSFYGYTF	TGTGCCAGCACTTTATACCGGGACAGCTTTTATGGCTACACCTTC
TRBJ2-7	TRBV25-1	few	TRBD1	CASSGRTGSYEQYF	TGTGCCAGCAGTGGCAGGACAGGATCCTACGAGCAGTACTTC
TRBJ2-1	TRBV7-9	NA	TRBD2	CASSPALAGINEQFF	TGTGCCAGCAGCCCAGCACTAGCGGGAATCAATGAGCAGTTCTTC
TRBJ2-7	TRBV27	many	NA	CASSFSRRYEQYF	TGTGCCAGCAGTTTCTCCCGGCGGTACGAGCAGTACTTC
TRBJ2-7	TRBV6-5	many	NA	CASSYSNQAWEQYF	TGTGCCAGCAGTTACTCGAACCAGGCTTGGGAGCAGTACTTC
TRBJ2-7	TRBV27	many	TRBD1	CASSLIGTGFYEQYF	TGTGCCAGCAGTTTAATCGGGACAGGGTTTTACGAGCAGTACTTC
TRBJ2-7	TRBV7-9	many	NA	CASSSGSIHEQYF	TGTGCCAGCAGCTCTGGGAGCATTCACGAGCAGTACTTC
TRBJ2-7	TRBV7-9	few	NA	CASSLYHGSSYEQYF	TGTGCCAGCAGCTTATACCACGGTTCGTCCTACGAGCAGTACTTC
TRBJ2-1	TRBV5-4	many	TRBD2	CASSSDWREINEQFF	TGTGCCAGCAGCTCCGACTGGCGGGAGATTAATGAGCAGTTCTTC
TRBJ1-5	TRBV7-9	many	TRBD1	CASSLEGAPQPQHF	TGTGCCAGCAGCTTAGAGGGGGCGCCTCAGCCCCAGCATTTT
TRBJ1-5	TRBV7-9	many	NA	CASSLSGGPNQPQHF	TGTGCCAGCAGCTTAAGCGGTGGGCCAAATCAGCCCCAGCATTTT
TRBJ1-3	TRBV7-2	many	NA	CASSPDRSSGNTIYF	TGTGCCAGCAGCCCCGACAGGTCTTCTGGAAACACCATATATTTT
TRBJ2-5	TRBV10-3	many	NA	CAISESGTTNQETQYF	TGTGCCATCAGTGAGTCTGGGACAACGAATCAAGAGACCCAGTACTTC
TRBJ2-2	TRBV7-8	many	NA	CASSLGPTDPNTGELFF	TGTGCCAGCAGCTTAGGGCCGACCGACCCGAACACCGGGGAGCTGTTTTTT
TRBJ2-2	TRBV19	many	TRBD1	CASSITGGRSGELFF	TGTGCCAGTAGTATTACAGGGGGCCGGTCCGGGGAGCTGTTTTTT
TRBJ2-1	TRBV6-2/TRBV6-3	once	TRBD2	CVSRHQGLAGTYSEQFF	TGTGTCAGCAGACACCAGGGACTAGCGGGAACCTACAGTGAGCAGTTCTTC
TRBJ2-1	TRBV24-1	many	TRBD2	CATSDLRLADNEQFF	TGTGCCACCAGTGATTTGCGTCTAGCGGACAATGAGCAGTTCTTC
TRBJ2-7	TRBV4-1	many	TRBD2	CASSQEELAGRSSYEQYF	TGCGCCAGCAGCCAAGAGGAACTAGCGGGGCGTAGCTCCTACGAGCAGTACTTC
TRBJ1-1	TRBV25-1	many	NA	CASSDLSSLGVEAFF	TGTGCCAGCAGTGACTTGTCGAGTCTCGGAGTGGAAGCTTTCTTT
TRBJ2-5	TRBV7-8	many	NA	CASSFWAQPIEETQYF	TGTGCCAGCAGCTTTTGGGCCCAACCTATTGAAGAGACCCAGTACTTC
TRBJ1-1	TRBV5-1	few	NA	CASRAVPRDTEAFF	TGCGCCAGCAGAGCTGTACCCAGAGACACTGAAGCTTTCTTT
TRBJ1-5	TRBV29-1	many	NA	CSVETGVGNQPQHF	TGCAGCGTTGAAACCGGGGTTGGCAATCAGCCCCAGCATTTT
TRBJ2-7	TRBV19	many	NA	CASSITTSGEQYF	TGTGCCAGTAGTATAACAACTTCGGGGGAGCAGTACTTC